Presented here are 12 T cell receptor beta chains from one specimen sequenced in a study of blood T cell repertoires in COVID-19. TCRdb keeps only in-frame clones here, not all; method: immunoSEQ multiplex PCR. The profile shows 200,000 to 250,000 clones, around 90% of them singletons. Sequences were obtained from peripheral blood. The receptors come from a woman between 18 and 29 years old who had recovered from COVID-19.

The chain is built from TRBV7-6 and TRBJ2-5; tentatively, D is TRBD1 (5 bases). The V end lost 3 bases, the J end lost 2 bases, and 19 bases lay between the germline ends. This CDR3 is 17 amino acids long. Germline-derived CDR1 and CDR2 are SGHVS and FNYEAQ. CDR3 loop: CASSFGLDSTEQETQYF. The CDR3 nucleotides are TGTGCCAGCAGCTTTGGGCTAGATTCGACAGAGCAAGAGACCCAGTACTTC.

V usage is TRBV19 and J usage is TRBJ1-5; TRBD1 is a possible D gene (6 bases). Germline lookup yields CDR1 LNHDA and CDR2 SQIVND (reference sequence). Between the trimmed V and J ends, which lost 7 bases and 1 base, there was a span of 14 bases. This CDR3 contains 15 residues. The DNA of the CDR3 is TGTGCCAGTATCTACAGGGCTGGGAGCAATCAGCCCCAGCATTTT. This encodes CASIYRAGSNQPQHF.

The DNA for the CDR3 is TGTGCCACCAGCCAGGAAGCTAACTATGGCTACACCTTC. It specifies CATSQEANYGYTF. The V gene is TRBV24-1, the J gene TRBJ1-2; no clear D. Trimming stripped 7 bases from V and 0 bases from J, with 8 bases between. Germline values: CDR1 KGHDR, CDR2 SFDVKD. The CDR3 spans 13 residues.

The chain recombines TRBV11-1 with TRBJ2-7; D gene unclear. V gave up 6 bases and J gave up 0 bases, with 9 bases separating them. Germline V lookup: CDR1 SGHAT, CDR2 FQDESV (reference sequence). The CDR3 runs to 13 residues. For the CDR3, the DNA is TGTGCCAGCAGTTATCAGGTCTCCTACGAGCAGTACTTC. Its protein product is CASSYQVSYEQYF.

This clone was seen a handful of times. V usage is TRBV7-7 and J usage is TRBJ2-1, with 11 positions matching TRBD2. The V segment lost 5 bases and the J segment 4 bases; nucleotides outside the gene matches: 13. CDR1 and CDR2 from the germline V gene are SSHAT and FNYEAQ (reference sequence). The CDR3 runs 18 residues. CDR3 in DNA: TGTGCCAGCAGCGGAAGCCTTCAACTAGCGGGGGATTACAATGAGCAGTTCTTC. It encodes CASSGSLQLAGDYNEQFF.

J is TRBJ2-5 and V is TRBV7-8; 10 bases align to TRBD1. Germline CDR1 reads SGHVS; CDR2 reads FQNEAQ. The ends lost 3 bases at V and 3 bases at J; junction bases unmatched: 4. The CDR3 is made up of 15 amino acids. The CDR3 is CASSFTGQGKETQYF. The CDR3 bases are TGTGCCAGCAGCTTTACGGGACAGGGGAAAGAGACCCAGTACTTC.

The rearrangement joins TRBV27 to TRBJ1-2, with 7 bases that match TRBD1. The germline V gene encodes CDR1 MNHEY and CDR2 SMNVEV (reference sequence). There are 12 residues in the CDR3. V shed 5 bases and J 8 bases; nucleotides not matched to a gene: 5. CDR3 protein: CASSVDRRGYTF. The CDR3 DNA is TGTGCCAGCAGTGTGGACAGGCGAGGCTACACCTTC.

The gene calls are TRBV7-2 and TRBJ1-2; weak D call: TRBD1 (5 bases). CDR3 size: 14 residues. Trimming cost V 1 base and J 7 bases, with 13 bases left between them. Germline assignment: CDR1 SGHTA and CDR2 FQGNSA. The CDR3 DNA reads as TGTGCCAGCAGCTTAGGGACACCCGTCCTTGGCTACACCTTC. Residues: CASSLGTPVLGYTF.

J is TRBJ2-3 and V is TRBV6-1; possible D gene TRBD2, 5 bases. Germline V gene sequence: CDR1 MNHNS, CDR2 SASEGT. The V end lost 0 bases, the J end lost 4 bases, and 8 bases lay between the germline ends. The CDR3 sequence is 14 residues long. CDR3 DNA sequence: TGTGCCAGCAGTGAAGCGGCGGGCCCAGATACGCAGTATTTT. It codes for CASSEAAGPDTQYF.

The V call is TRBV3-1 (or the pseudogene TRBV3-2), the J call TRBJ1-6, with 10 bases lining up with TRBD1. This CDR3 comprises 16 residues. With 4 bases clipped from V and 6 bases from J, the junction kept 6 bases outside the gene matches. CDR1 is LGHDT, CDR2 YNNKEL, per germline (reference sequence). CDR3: CASSRRGDRGNSPLHF. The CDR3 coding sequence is TGTGCCAGCAGCCGCAGAGGGGACAGGGGTAATTCACCCCTCCACTTT.

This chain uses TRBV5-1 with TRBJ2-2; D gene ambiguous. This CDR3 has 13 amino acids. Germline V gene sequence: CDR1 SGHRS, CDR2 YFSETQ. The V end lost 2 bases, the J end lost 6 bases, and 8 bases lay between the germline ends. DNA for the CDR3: TGCGCCAGCAGCTTAGTCCGGGCCGGGGAGCTGTTTTTT. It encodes CASSLVRAGELFF.

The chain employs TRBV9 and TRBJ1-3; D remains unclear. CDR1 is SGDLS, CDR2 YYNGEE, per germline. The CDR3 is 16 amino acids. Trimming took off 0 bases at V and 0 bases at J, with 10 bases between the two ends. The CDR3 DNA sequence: TGTGCCAGCAGCGTAGGACTGAGAGGCTCTGGAAACACCATATATTTT. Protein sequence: CASSVGLRGSGNTIYF.